This T cell receptor (beta chain) stems from a study of Graves' ophthalmopathy and Graves' hyperthyroidism. Study-level information: Calling hyperthyroidism stable required that no ophthalmopathy show up within 18 months of follow-up.

RNA served as the template for amplifying TCR beta CDR3 regions. HTBI primers served in a first-round RT-PCR, which a second-round multiplex PCR followed. MiXCR was run by TCRdb on the multiplex PCR reads, yielding one entry per CDR3 protein. Among 900,000 to 1,200,000 distinct CDR3 sequences, roughly 35% were seen once, and the ten largest hold roughly 10%. Study findings and constraints: Sensitivity reached roughly 70% and specificity 72% to 80% when the model predicted ophthalmopathy progression. The authors also found most expanded thyroid clonotypes above 0.001 frequency in blood.

This clonotype was counted at least ten times. Its matching antigen is unknown. The CDR3 loop spans 12 amino acids. From germline, CDR1 is LNHDA and CDR2 SQIVND (reference sequence). Losses at the gene ends were 6 bases for V and 7 bases for J; bases not matched to a gene: 6. Specimen: peripheral blood or thyroid tissue (not recorded which). The source of this sequence is an adult man with Graves' hyperthyroidism. The V and J genes are TRBV19 and TRBJ2-7, with 7 positions matching TRBD1. CDR3 DNA: TGTGCCAGTAGGTACAGGGGTGGGGAGCAGTACTTC. This translates into CASRYRGGEQYF.